The clone carrying this TCR beta chain was counted a single time. This CDR3 is 16 amino acids long. Germline V gene data show CDR1 as MNHEY and CDR2 as SVGAGI. Trimming took 2 bases from V and 4 from J; bases not matched to a gene: 11. The data are from a study of shared clonotypes between healthy human individuals. TCRdb's table, derived via immunoSEQ multiplex PCR, lists solely in-frame clones and lacks some. The sample comprises about 470,000 clones, around 79% of which are singletons, and around 13% rests with the top ten. V usage is TRBV6-5 and J usage is TRBJ2-7, with TRBD2 matching over 7 bases. The clonotype originates from a middle-aged woman in good health. Some clones in this sample may be carry-over from other donors' samples. Specimen: PBMCs. The CDR3 sequence is CASSYSGIGAYYEQYF. For the CDR3, the DNA is TGTGCCAGCAGTTACAGCGGGATAGGTGCTTATTACGAGCAGTACTTC.